Reported below is one TCR beta chain. The data originate from a study of T cell changes during pregnancy in multiple sclerosis. TCRdb keeps only in-frame clones here, not all; method: immunoSEQ multiplex PCR. The data contain under 95,000 clones, roughly 95% of them singletons. The input for sequencing was peripheral blood, taken in the second trimester of pregnancy. This TCR came from a female donor in good health, enrolled as a control in a pregnancy study.

CDR3 sequence: CASSEAFGEQNYGYTF. Written as DNA, the CDR3 is TGTGCCAGCAGTGAAGCATTCGGGGAGCAAAACTATGGCTACACCTTC. The chain recombines TRBV6-1 with TRBJ1-2; no clear D. Germline assignment: CDR1 MNHNS and CDR2 SASEGT. Trimming left V 0 bases short and J 2 bases short, with 13 bases between. The CDR3 length is 16 residues.